The T cell receptor (beta chain) described here comes from a study of CD8+CD57+ T cells in acquired aplastic anemia. Study-level results: About 29 CD8+ CDR3 sequences occurred in both the patients and the controls. Levels of CD8+ Simpson's diversity were not significantly distinct in patients versus controls.

On this clonotype itself: The antigen is undetermined.

Both TCR beta VDJ combination and CDR3 sequence profiling were carried out. Genomic DNA was the template for this profiling. Each CDR3 protein gets one entry after TCRdb re-called the reads with MiXCR. The data show around 51,000 distinct CDR3 sequences, with around two thirds seen just once and around 36% held by the top ten. CDR1 and CDR2 from the germline V gene are LNHNV and YYDKDF (reference sequence). This CDR3 contains 15 residues. Trimming pared 0 bases from V and 3 bases from J, leaving 12 bases between. The genes are TRBV15 and TRBJ2-7, with D uncertain. The sequence was collected from a human donor in good health, serving as a control. Sequencing was carried out using sorted CD4+, CD8+, or CD8+CD57+ T cells (not recorded which) from PBMCs. The CDR3, as DNA: TGTGCCACCAGCAGAGATTCAGGTCCTGTCTACGAGCAGTACTTC. Its translation: CATSRDSGPVYEQYF.